The following is a TCR beta chain sequence with its context. Its target is not known. The sample originates from a study of response to subunit inactivated influenza vaccine. Study-level results: Each seasonal influenza vaccination recruits few new T cells, the authors suggested.

In germline, CDR1 is SGDLS, CDR2 YYNGEE. The CDR3 has 15 amino acids. After removal of 4 bases from V and 2 bases from J, the junction contained 8 bases not matched to a gene. TCRdb fed the RT-PCR reads into MiXCR, producing one record per CDR3 protein. The table records 200,000 to 300,000 distinct CDR3 sequences, 12% of them present only once. The sample in question was non-naive T cells sorted from PBMCs, obtained 14 to 15 days before vaccination. The chain recombines TRBV9 with TRBJ1-1; 7 nucleotides align to TRBD1. The receptor was isolated from a man aged 45-65 years who received an inactivated influenza vaccine. CDR3 region: CASSPRQGTNTEAFF. In DNA form, the CDR3 reads TGTGCCAGCAGCCCCCGACAGGGTACTAACACTGAAGCTTTCTTT.